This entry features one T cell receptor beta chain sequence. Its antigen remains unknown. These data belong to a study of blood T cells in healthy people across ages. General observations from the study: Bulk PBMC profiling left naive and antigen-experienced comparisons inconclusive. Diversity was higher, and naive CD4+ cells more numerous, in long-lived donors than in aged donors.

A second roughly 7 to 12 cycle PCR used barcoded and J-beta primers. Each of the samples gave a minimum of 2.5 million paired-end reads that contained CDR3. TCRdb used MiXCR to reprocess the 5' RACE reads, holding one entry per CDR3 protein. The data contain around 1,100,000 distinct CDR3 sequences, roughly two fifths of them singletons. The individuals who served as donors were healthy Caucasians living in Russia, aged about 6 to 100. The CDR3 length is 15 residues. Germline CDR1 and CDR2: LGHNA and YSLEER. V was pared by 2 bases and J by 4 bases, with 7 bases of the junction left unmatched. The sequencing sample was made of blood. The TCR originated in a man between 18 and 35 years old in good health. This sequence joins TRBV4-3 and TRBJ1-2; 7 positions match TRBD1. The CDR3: CASSQYTGAGYGYTF. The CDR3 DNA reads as TGCGCCAGCAGCCAATATACAGGGGCAGGCTATGGCTACACCTTC.